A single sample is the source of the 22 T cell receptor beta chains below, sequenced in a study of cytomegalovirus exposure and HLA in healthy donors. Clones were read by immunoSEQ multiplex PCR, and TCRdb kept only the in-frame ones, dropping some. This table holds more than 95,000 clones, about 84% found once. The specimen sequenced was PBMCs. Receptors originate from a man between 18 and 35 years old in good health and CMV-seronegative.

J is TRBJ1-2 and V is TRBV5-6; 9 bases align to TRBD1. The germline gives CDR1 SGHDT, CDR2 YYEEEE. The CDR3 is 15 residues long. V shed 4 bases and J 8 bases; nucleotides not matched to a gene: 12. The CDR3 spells CASSRPPGQGGGYTF. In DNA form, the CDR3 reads TGTGCCAGCAGCCGTCCGCCGGGACAGGGAGGCGGCTACACCTTC.

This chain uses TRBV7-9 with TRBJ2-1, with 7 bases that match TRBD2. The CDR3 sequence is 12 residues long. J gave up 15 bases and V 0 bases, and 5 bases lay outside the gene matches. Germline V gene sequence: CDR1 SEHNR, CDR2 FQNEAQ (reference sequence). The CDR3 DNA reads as TGTGCCAGCAGCTTAGCTGGAGGGAGGGGGTTCTTC. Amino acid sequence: CASSLAGGRGFF.

The DNA of the CDR3 is TGCAGCGTTGAGGGCGGGGGGGCCTGGGATGAGCAGTTCTTC. Amino acid sequence: CSVEGGGAWDEQFF. This rearrangement joins TRBV29-1 to TRBJ2-1, with 9 bases lining up with TRBD2. The CDR3 contains 14 residues. The germline V gene has CDR1 SQVTM and CDR2 ANQGSEA. Losses at the gene ends were 3 bases for V and 8 bases for J; bases not matched to a gene: 8.

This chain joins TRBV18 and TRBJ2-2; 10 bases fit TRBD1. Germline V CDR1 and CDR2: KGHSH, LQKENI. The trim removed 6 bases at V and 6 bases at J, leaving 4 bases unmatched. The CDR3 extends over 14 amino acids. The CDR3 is CASSLDRGPGELFF. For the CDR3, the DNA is TGTGCCAGCTCTCTCGACAGGGGGCCCGGGGAGCTGTTTTTT.

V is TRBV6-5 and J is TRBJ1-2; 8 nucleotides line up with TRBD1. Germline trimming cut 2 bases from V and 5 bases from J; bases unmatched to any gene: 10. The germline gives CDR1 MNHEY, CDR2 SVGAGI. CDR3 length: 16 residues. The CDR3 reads CASSYITGTGVYGYTF. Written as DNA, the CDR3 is TGTGCCAGCAGTTACATAACCGGGACAGGCGTATATGGCTACACCTTC.

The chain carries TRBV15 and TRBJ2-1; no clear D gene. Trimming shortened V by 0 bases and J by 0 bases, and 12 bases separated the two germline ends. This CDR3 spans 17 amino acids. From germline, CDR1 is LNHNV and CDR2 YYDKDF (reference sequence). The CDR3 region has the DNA TGTGCCACCAGCAGAGATCCCGCCCGGAGCTCCTACAATGAGCAGTTCTTC. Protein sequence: CATSRDPARSSYNEQFF.

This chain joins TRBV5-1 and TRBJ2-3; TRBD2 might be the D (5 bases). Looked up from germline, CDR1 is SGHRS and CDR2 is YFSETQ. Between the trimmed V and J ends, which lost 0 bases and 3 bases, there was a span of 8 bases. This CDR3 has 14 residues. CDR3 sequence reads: CASSLGGRTDTQYF. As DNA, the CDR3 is TGCGCCAGCAGCTTGGGAGGGAGAACAGATACGCAGTATTTT.

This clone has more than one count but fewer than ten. For the CDR3, the DNA is TGTGCCAGCAGCTTAGCCCAGGAAGCTTTCTTT. Encoded protein: CASSLAQEAFF. This chain uses TRBV7-9 with TRBJ1-1; no reliable D call. CDR1 is SEHNR and CDR2 is FQNEAQ in the germline V gene (reference sequence). Trimming took off 0 bases at V and 8 bases at J, with 4 bases between the two ends. The CDR3 length is 11 residues.

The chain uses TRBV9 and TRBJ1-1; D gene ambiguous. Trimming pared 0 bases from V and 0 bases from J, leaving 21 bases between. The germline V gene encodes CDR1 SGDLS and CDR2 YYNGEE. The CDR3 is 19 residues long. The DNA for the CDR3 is TGTGCCAGCAGCGTAGAGGTCCGGGGTTTTGCCCAGATGAACACTGAAGCTTTCTTT. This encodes CASSVEVRGFAQMNTEAFF.

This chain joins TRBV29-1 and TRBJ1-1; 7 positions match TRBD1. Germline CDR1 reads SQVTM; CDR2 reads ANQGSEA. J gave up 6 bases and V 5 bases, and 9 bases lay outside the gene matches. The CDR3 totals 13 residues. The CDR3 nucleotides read TGCAGCGTTCCGGCCGGGACAGCCGCTGAAGCTTTCTTT. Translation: CSVPAGTAAEAFF.

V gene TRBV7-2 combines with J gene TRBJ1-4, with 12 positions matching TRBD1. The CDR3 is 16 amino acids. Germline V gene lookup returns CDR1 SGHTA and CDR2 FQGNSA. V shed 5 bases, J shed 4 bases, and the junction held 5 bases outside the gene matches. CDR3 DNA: TGTGCCAGCAGCCCGGGACAGGGGGCCTTTAATGAAAAACTGTTTTTT. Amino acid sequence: CASSPGQGAFNEKLFF.

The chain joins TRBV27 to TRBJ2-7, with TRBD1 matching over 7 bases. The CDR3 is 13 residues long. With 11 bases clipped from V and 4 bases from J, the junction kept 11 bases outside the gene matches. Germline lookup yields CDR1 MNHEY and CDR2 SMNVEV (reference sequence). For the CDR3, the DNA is TGTGCCGGTTCAAGGGGGCGCTTGTACGAGCAGTACTTC. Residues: CAGSRGRLYEQYF.

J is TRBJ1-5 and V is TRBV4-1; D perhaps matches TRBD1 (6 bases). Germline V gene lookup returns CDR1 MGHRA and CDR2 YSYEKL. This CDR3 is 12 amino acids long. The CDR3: CGCPGADQPQHF. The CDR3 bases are TGCGGGTGCCCAGGGGCTGATCAGCCCCAGCATTTT.

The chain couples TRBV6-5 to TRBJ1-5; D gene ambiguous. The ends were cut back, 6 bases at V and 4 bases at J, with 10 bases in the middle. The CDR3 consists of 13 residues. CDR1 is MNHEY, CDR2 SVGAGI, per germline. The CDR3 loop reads CASSPNTNQPQHF. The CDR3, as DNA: TGTGCCAGCAGCCCTAATACGAATCAGCCCCAGCATTTT.

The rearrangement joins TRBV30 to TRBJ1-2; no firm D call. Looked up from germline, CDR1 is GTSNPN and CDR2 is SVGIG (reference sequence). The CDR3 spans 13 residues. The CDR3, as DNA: TGTGCAGTCAGTATTGGTTCGGGGATTGGCTACACCTTC. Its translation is CAVSIGSGIGYTF. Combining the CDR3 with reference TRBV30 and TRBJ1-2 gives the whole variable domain SQTIHQWPATLVQPVGSPLSLECTVEGTSNPNLYWYRQAAGRGLQLLFYSVGIGQISSEVPQNLSASRPQDRQFILSSKKLLLSDSGFYLCAVSIGSGIGYTFGSGTRLTVV.

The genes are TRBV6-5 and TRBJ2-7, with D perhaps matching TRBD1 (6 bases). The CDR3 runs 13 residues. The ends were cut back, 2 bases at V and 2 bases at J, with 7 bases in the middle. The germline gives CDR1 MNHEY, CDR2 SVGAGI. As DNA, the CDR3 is TGTGCCAGCAGTTACCGGGACACCTACGAGCAGTACTTC. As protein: CASSYRDTYEQYF.

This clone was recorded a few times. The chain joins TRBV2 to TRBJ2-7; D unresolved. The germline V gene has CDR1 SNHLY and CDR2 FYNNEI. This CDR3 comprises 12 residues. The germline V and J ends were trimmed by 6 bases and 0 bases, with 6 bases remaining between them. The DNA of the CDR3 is TGTGCCAGCAGACGCTACTCCTACGAGCAGTACTTC. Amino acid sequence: CASRRYSYEQYF. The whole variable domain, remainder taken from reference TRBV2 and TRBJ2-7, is EPEVTQTPSHQVTQMGQEVILRCVPISNHLYFYWYRQILGQKVEFLVSFYNNEISEKSEIFDDQFSVERPDGSNFTLKIRSTKLEDSAMYFCASRRYSYEQYFGPGTRLTVT.

CDR3 sequence reads: CASSPRTPQEGYTF. CDR3 bases: TGTGCCAGCAGTCCGCGGACCCCACAGGAGGGCTACACCTTC. The genes are TRBV27 and TRBJ1-2; D may be TRBD1 (5 bases). Trimming shortened V by 5 bases and J by 8 bases, and 18 bases separated the two germline ends. Germline V gene data show CDR1 as MNHEY and CDR2 as SMNVEV (reference sequence). The CDR3 covers 14 residues.

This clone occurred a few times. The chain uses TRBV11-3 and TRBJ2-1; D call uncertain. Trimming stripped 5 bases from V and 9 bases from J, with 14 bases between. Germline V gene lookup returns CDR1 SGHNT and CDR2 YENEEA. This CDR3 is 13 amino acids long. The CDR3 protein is CASSARLRGEQFF. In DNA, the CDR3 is TGTGCCAGCAGCGCCCGGTTGCGAGGTGAGCAGTTCTTC.

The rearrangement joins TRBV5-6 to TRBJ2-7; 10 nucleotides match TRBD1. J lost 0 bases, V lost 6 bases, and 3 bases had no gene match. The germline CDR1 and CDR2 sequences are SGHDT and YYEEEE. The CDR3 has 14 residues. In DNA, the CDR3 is TGTGCCAGCACCGACAGGGGGCACTCCTACGAGCAGTACTTC. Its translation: CASTDRGHSYEQYF.

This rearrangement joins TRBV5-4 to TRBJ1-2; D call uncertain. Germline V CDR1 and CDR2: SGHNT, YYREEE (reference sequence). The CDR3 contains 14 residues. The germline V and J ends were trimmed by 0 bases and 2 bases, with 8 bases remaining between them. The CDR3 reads CASSLVTGNYGYTF. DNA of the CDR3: TGTGCCAGCAGCTTGGTGACGGGGAACTATGGCTACACCTTC.

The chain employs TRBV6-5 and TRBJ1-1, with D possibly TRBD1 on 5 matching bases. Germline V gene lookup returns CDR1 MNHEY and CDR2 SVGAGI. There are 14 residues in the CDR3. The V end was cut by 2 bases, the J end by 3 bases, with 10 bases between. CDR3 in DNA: TGTGCCAGCAGTTACGGCAGGGCGTACACTGAAGCTTTCTTT. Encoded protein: CASSYGRAYTEAFF.